The T cell receptor beta chain under discussion was sequenced for a study of post-analysis software for immune sequencing data (dated by TCRdb to between 2014 and 2017). As for the study more broadly: Relapsing-remitting, secondary progressive and progressive-relapsing multiple sclerosis were recorded as disease courses, and subtype annotation was lacking for some patients. The multiple sclerosis patient repertoires were compared with about a dozen previously published healthy control repertoires from donors aged 6 to 25 years. A subset of samples was prepared in parallel using single-end sample barcoding, then pooled and co-amplified after Illumina adapter ligation. Findings and caveats that apply to the study as a whole: The multiple sclerosis patient group was slightly younger than the control group. Significantly higher frequencies in patients than in controls were found for roughly 5 TRBV segments, including TRBV5-6, TRBV5-1 and TRBV20-1. Direct clustering with F measure revealed strong co-clustering of samples prepared in the same batch, which led to a batch-effect correction. Normalized Chao1 diversity was significantly lower in multiple sclerosis patients than controls, suggesting substantial peripheral T-cell clonal expansion.

Library preparation employed PCR. Instrument on record: Illumina HiSeq 2500. Unique molecular identifiers were incorporated into TCR beta cDNA libraries to reduce PCR and sequencing biases. Every 1 to 10 million input T cells yielded roughly 500,000 cDNA molecules, meaning each molecule approximated one T cell. The patient libraries were prepared and sequenced using the same protocol as the earlier healthy control dataset. Within a given batch, samples were prepared together, multiplexed and sequenced on the same HiSeq lane. Regarding the original processing steps: MIGEC handled the raw barcoded reads, throwing out single-read molecular identifier groups before consensus assembly and CDR3 extraction. Clonotype tables were post-analysed with VDJtools, normalizing diversity by down-sampling all datasets to the smallest sample size. To correct batch-related cross-sample contamination, repertoire overlap clustering matched CDR3 amino acid sequences but not nucleotide sequences. The raw public reads went through TCRdb reprocessing: fastp at Q25, MiXCR clone calling, in-frame beta chains kept. When rows share a CDR3 protein, they turn into one entry using the most common DNA and genes. TCRdb, not the original authors, processed these V and J calls. This sample gives around 400,000 distinct CDR3 sequences in total; 30% to 40% of them show up just once. The top ten clonotypes cover around 8% of the sample.

Regarding this clonotype: Its antigen target is currently unknown. No much larger clone exists at a distance of one base, and base qualities are not known.

To demonstrate the VDJtools post-analysis software, TCR beta repertoires were profiled from the peripheral blood of roughly 14 young patients with multiple sclerosis. The multiple sclerosis patients were children and adolescents between about 6 and 15 years of age. From the cysteine through the phenylalanine, the CDR3 covers 13 amino acids. Left in the record is the CDR3 DNA by itself, 39 bases read in frame from the first base. The germline V gene sets CDR1 to KGHSH and CDR2 to LQKENI. Ends trimmed: V by 5 bases, J by 2 bases; bases unmatched to a gene: 2. This clonotype was sampled from a girl aged 2-9 years with multiple sclerosis. The V and J segments used are TRBV18 and TRBJ2-7; 8 central nucleotides agree with TRBD1. Sequenced material: blood. The CDR3 reads CASSAQGAYEQYF. The nucleotide sequence is TGTGCCAGCTCAGCACAGGGGGCCTACGAGCAGTACTTC. The full variable domain, with segments outside the CDR3 supplied by the reference TRBV18 and TRBJ2-7 proteins, appears as NAGVMQNPRHLVRRRGQEARLRCSPMKGHSHVYWYRQLPEEGLKFMVYLQKENIIDESGMPKERFSAEFPKEGPSILRIQQVVRGDSAAYFCASSAQGAYEQYFGPGTRLTVT.